This T cell receptor (beta chain) came from a study of blood T cells in healthy people across ages. Findings and caveats of the study: TCR beta diversity correlated strongly with naive T cell percentage. A roughly linear age-dependent decrease characterized TCR beta diversity per million T cells.

Next came a second PCR, run for roughly 6 to 11 cycles, which used a sample-barcoded 5' primer along with a J-beta primer mix. Each of the cDNA molecules was tagged by a template-switch adaptor with 12 random nucleotides. TCRdb reanalysed the 5' RACE reads using MiXCR and keeps one entry per CDR3 protein. There are some 1,500,000 distinct CDR3 sequences in the sample; 35% to 45% occur only once, and approximately 4% lies in the top ten. Total RNA extraction produced at least 5 micrograms (per sample) for the study. V lost 5 bases, J lost 8 bases, and 15 bases stayed unmatched. CDR3 length: 16 amino acids. The germline V gene has CDR1 DFQATT and CDR2 SNEGSKA (reference sequence). About this clonotype itself: Antigen: not known.

Sequenced material: blood. The receptor was isolated from a woman younger than 35 in good health. The V and J genes are TRBV20-1 and TRBJ2-3; TRBD2 matches at 11 bases. CDR3 in amino acids: CSASPATSGDGGTQYF. The CDR3 nucleotides read TGCAGTGCTTCCCCGGCGACTAGCGGGGACGGGGGTACGCAGTATTTT.